Following are 6 T cell receptor beta chains from one sample sequenced in a study of T-cell reconstitution after alpha-beta-depleted transplantation in children. During its preparation, the TCRbeta library received unique molecular identifiers. TCRdb fed the PCR reads into MiXCR, producing one record per CDR3 protein. The table shows about 490,000 distinct CDR3 sequences, with roughly a tenth occurring only once. Specimen: PBMCs, collected before TCRalphabeta/CD19-depleted stem cell transplant. The receptors were gathered from a child younger than 10 with inherited bone marrow failure, due to receive a stem cell transplant.

This clonotype was observed many times. V gene TRBV3-1 combines with J gene TRBJ2-7, with unresolved D. The V end was cut by 0 bases, the J end by 6 bases, with 6 bases between. This CDR3 spans 12 amino acids. The germline V gene encodes CDR1 LGHDT and CDR2 YNNKEL (reference sequence). This chain's CDR3 is CASSQDIFEQYF. In DNA, the CDR3 is TGTGCCAGCAGCCAAGATATATTCGAGCAGTACTTC.

As for this clonotype: A much larger clone is a single base away; this may be a read error. The chain recombines TRBV10-3 with TRBJ2-7; 11 nucleotides match TRBD2. J was trimmed by 6 bases and V by 8 bases; bases with no gene match: 3. Germline assignment: CDR1 ENHRY and CDR2 SYGVKD. This CDR3 comprises 12 residues. DNA for the CDR3: TGTGCCATCGGGCTAGCGGGAGGCGAGCAGTACTTC. This encodes CAIGLAGGEQYF.

This clonotype has at least ten counts. The rearrangement links TRBV5-1 to TRBJ2-1, with a weak D call TRBD1 (5 bases). This CDR3 spans 14 amino acids. Germline CDR1 is SGHRS and CDR2 is YFSETQ. V lost 1 base to trimming and J lost 1 base, with 6 bases between them. CDR3 DNA sequence: TGCGCCAGCAGCTTGAGACAGTCCTACAATGAGCAGTTCTTC. Protein: CASSLRQSYNEQFF. Full variable domain (outside the CDR3, taken from reference TRBV5-1 and TRBJ2-1): KAGVTQTPRYLIKTRGQQVTLSCSPISGHRSVSWYQQTPGQGLQFLFEYFSETQRNKGNFPGRFSGRQFSNSRSEMNVSTLELGDSALYLCASSLRQSYNEQFFGPGTRLTVL.

This clonotype turned up a few times. The chain is built from TRBV7-9 and TRBJ2-1; 7 nucleotides agree with TRBD2. Germline V CDR1 and CDR2: SEHNR, FQNEAQ (reference sequence). The CDR3 has 16 amino acids. With 2 bases clipped from V and 0 bases from J, the junction kept 4 bases outside the gene matches. The DNA for the CDR3 is TGTGCCAGCAGCTTACGGGGGGACGGCTCCTACAATGAGCAGTTCTTC. Amino acids: CASSLRGDGSYNEQFF.

J is TRBJ1-2 and V is TRBV5-4; tentative D call: TRBD1 (5 bases). The germline CDR1 and CDR2 sequences are SGHNT and YYREEE (reference sequence). V was pared by 6 bases and J by 8 bases, with 20 bases between. The CDR3 is 14 residues long. For the CDR3, the DNA is TGTGCCAGCACCGATGGGACGGCTGGCGAGGGCTACACCTTC. Residues: CASTDGTAGEGYTF.

This clonotype appeared many times. This chain joins TRBV12-3 or TRBV12-4 and TRBJ1-2; D remains unclear. V was pared by 6 bases and J by 1 base, with 9 bases between. This CDR3 is built from 13 residues. DNA for the CDR3: TGTGCCAGCAGCCTTCCCTATAACTATGGCTACACCTTC. Encoded protein: CASSLPYNYGYTF.